This T cell receptor beta chain was identified in a study of T cell responses to AZD1222 COVID-19 vaccine. Sequencing used immunoSEQ multiplex PCR; TCRdb keeps in-frame clones, though not all of them. This table holds some 170,000 clones, 85% to 90% found once. In germline, CDR1 is MNHEY, CDR2 SMNVEV (reference sequence). With 6 bases removed from V and 12 bases from J, the gap between germline ends came to 18 bases. There are 14 residues in the CDR3. Findings and caveats of the study: White British people made up most donors, females outnumbered males, and clonal diversity was possibly underestimated. Distributed over spike, vaccine-associated CD4 TCRs predominated at 160-218 and 743-854.

Only a few counts were recorded for this clone. Its antigen is unknown. The V and J genes are TRBV27 and TRBJ1-6, with TRBD1 as a possible D gene (5 bases). The source is an adult who received the MenACWY meningococcal vaccine as a control. The input for sequencing was peripheral blood, taken 28 days after the second dose of the MenACWY control vaccine. As DNA, the CDR3 is TGTGCCAGCAGCTTGAGGGCCTCAGGGCGACCCCTCCACTTT. Its translation: CASSLRASGRPLHF.